Listed below are T cell receptor beta chains from one sample, sequenced in a study of T-cell memory formation after mild COVID-19. TCRdb reprocessed the 5' RACE reads via MiXCR and lists one record per CDR3 protein. The data show over 150,000 distinct CDR3 sequences, over 20% seen once. The sequencing input was PBMCs or a T cell subset sorted from them (not recorded which). Every receptor here comes from an adult woman who had mild COVID-19 (a few samples of this study predate the infection). Cell type and time point are not known. Both conserved end residues are part of each CDR3. The D gene is left open where the match is weak. Clone size is not always given. Where it is, it says once, few, many or a class for expanded clones.

J gene: TRBJ1-5; V gene: TRBV4-3; D gene: .; clone size: .; CDR3 DNA: TGCGCCAGCAGCCAAAACAGGGCATCGAATCAGCCCCAGCATTTT; CDR3 protein: CASSQNRASNQPQHF
J gene: TRBJ2-7; V gene: TRBV20-1; D gene: TRBD2; clone size: few; CDR3 DNA: TGCAGTGCCCGAGGGACTAGCGACCCCTACGAGCAGTACTTC; CDR3 protein: CSARGTSDPYEQYF
J gene: TRBJ1-2; V gene: TRBV20-1; D gene: .; clone size: few; CDR3 DNA: TGCAGTGCTAGTTCACAATCCCAGGGCAGGGTAAACTATGGCTACACCTTC; CDR3 protein: CSASSQSQGRVNYGYTF
J gene: TRBJ2-2; V gene: TRBV12-3/TRBV12-4; D gene: .; clone size: .; CDR3 DNA: TGTGCCAGCAGTCCAAGGGATCGGGTAGGCGCCGGGGAGCTGTTTTTT; CDR3 protein: CASSPRDRVGAGELFF
J gene: TRBJ1-2; V gene: TRBV12-3/TRBV12-4; D gene: .; clone size: .; CDR3 DNA: TGTGCCAGCATCGAAGGGACCGGGAACTATGGCTACACCTTC; CDR3 protein: CASIEGTGNYGYTF
J gene: TRBJ2-1; V gene: TRBV11-2; D gene: .; clone size: .; CDR3 DNA: TGTGCCAGCAGCTTAGGGCAGTGGCAGTTCTTC; CDR3 protein: CASSLGQWQFF
J gene: TRBJ2-3; V gene: TRBV20-1; D gene: TRBD2; clone size: few; CDR3 DNA: TGCAGTGCTCTGAGACCGGTAGCGGGATTTGGCACAGATACGCAGTATTTT; CDR3 protein: CSALRPVAGFGTDTQYF
J gene: TRBJ2-4; V gene: TRBV7-9; D gene: .; clone size: .; CDR3 DNA: TGTGCCAGCAGCTTGTGGGGGGCCAAAAACATTCAGTACTTC; CDR3 protein: CASSLWGAKNIQYF
J gene: TRBJ2-3; V gene: TRBV10-1; D gene: TRBD2; clone size: .; CDR3 DNA: TGCGCCAGCAGTGAGGAAGACGGGAGGGCCAATGAGACAGATACGCAGTATTTT; CDR3 protein: CASSEEDGRANETDTQYF
J gene: TRBJ1-1; V gene: TRBV11-2; D gene: .; clone size: few; CDR3 DNA: TGTGCCAGCAGCTTGGGGGGGGTGAACACTGAAGCTTTCTTT; CDR3 protein: CASSLGGVNTEAFF
J gene: TRBJ2-5; V gene: TRBV21-1; D gene: .; clone size: .; CDR3 DNA: TGTGCCAGCCCTAGGGGGGCCAAGACCCAGTACTTC; CDR3 protein: CASPRGAKTQYF
J gene: TRBJ2-7; V gene: TRBV18; D gene: TRBD1; clone size: few; CDR3 DNA: TGTGCCAGCTCACCACTGGGACAGTTGTCCTACGAGCAGTACTTC; CDR3 protein: CASSPLGQLSYEQYF
J gene: TRBJ1-2; V gene: TRBV7-8; D gene: TRBD1; clone size: .; CDR3 DNA: TGTGCCAGCAGCTTAGCCCCAACAGGGGGCGATGGCTACACCTTC; CDR3 protein: CASSLAPTGGDGYTF
J gene: TRBJ1-1; V gene: TRBV7-9; D gene: TRBD1; clone size: .; CDR3 DNA: TGTGCCAGCAGCGCTGTGGACAGGGGCCACACTGAAGCTTTCTTT; CDR3 protein: CASSAVDRGHTEAFF
J gene: TRBJ2-1; V gene: TRBV4-1; D gene: .; clone size: few; CDR3 DNA: TGCGCCAGCAGCCAAGATGGGCTTGGGGGTGAGCAGTTCTTC; CDR3 protein: CASSQDGLGGEQFF
J gene: TRBJ2-7; V gene: TRBV5-1; D gene: .; clone size: .; CDR3 DNA: TGCGCCAGCAGCATATGGACGGCTGAATACGAGCAGTACTTC; CDR3 protein: CASSIWTAEYEQYF
J gene: TRBJ2-2; V gene: TRBV9; D gene: TRBD2; clone size: few; CDR3 DNA: TGTGCCAGCAGCTTCTCCCGGCGGGAGGCTAGGAACACCGGGGAGCTGTTTTTT; CDR3 protein: CASSFSRREARNTGELFF
J gene: TRBJ2-3; V gene: TRBV10-3; D gene: TRBD2; clone size: .; CDR3 DNA: TGTGCCATTGGGCCAGCGGGGGGGCCGGACACAGATACGCAGTATTTT; CDR3 protein: CAIGPAGGPDTDTQYF
J gene: TRBJ2-3; V gene: TRBV7-8; D gene: .; clone size: .; CDR3 DNA: TGTGCCAGCAGCTTAGTTCTCGGGCTCCTCGGGGATACGCAGTATTTT; CDR3 protein: CASSLVLGLLGDTQYF
J gene: TRBJ1-1; V gene: TRBV29-1; D gene: .; clone size: .; CDR3 DNA: TGCAGCGTGAGAAAAGGGGGTAGGGCCTTCATGAACACTGAAGCTTTCTTT; CDR3 protein: CSVRKGGRAFMNTEAFF
J gene: TRBJ2-1; V gene: TRBV4-1; D gene: TRBD2; clone size: many; CDR3 DNA: TGCGCCAGCAGCCAAGATCGAGTAGCGGGGGGGCGGTATGGGAATGAGCAGTTCTTC; CDR3 protein: CASSQDRVAGGRYGNEQFF
J gene: TRBJ1-2; V gene: TRBV20-1; D gene: .; clone size: few; CDR3 DNA: TGCAGTGCTAGAGATCTTTCAGGCAGGGTGGATGGCTACACCTTC; CDR3 protein: CSARDLSGRVDGYTF
J gene: TRBJ1-5; V gene: TRBV24-1; D gene: .; clone size: few; CDR3 DNA: TGTGCCACCAGTGACCATAGACAGGTAAATCAGCCCCAGCATTTT; CDR3 protein: CATSDHRQVNQPQHF
J gene: TRBJ1-1; V gene: TRBV5-1; D gene: TRBD1; clone size: .; CDR3 DNA: TGCGCCAGCAGCTCCGGGACAGGGGTTACTGAAGCTTTCTTT; CDR3 protein: CASSSGTGVTEAFF
J gene: TRBJ2-7; V gene: TRBV4-3; D gene: TRBD2; clone size: few; CDR3 DNA: TGCGCCAGCAGCGTTGCCTCTAGCGGGAGGGCATACGAGCAGTACTTC; CDR3 protein: CASSVASSGRAYEQYF
J gene: TRBJ2-5; V gene: TRBV7-3; D gene: .; clone size: .; CDR3 DNA: TGTGCCAGCAGCTTCACGGGAACCTGGGAGACCCAGTACTTC; CDR3 protein: CASSFTGTWETQYF
J gene: TRBJ2-2; V gene: TRBV5-1; D gene: .; clone size: .; CDR3 DNA: TGCGCCAGCAGCCCCCTTAGCGGCCGGGGCACCGGGGAGCTGTTTTTT; CDR3 protein: CASSPLSGRGTGELFF
J gene: TRBJ2-7; V gene: TRBV12-3/TRBV12-4; D gene: TRBD1; clone size: .; CDR3 DNA: TGTGCCAGCACACTCTCGACAGGGTACGAGCAGTACTTC; CDR3 protein: CASTLSTGYEQYF
J gene: TRBJ2-2; V gene: TRBV6-2/TRBV6-3; D gene: TRBD2; clone size: few; CDR3 DNA: TGTGCCAGCAGTTACTCAGTGGGACTAGCGGGAAACACCGGGGAGCTGTTTTTT; CDR3 protein: CASSYSVGLAGNTGELFF
J gene: TRBJ2-7; V gene: TRBV7-9; D gene: .; clone size: .; CDR3 DNA: TGTGCCAGCAGCTTATCCCACCCCGGGGAGCAGTACTTC; CDR3 protein: CASSLSHPGEQYF
J gene: TRBJ2-3; V gene: TRBV7-9; D gene: TRBD2; clone size: few; CDR3 DNA: TGTGCCAGCAGCCCGACCCAGACTAGCGGGAGAGTTGGCACAGATACGCAGTATTTT; CDR3 protein: CASSPTQTSGRVGTDTQYF
J gene: TRBJ1-1; V gene: TRBV20-1; D gene: .; clone size: few; CDR3 DNA: TGCAGTGCTAGAGTACGAGATTGGAACACTGAAGCTTTCTTT; CDR3 protein: CSARVRDWNTEAFF
J gene: TRBJ2-7; V gene: TRBV7-8; D gene: .; clone size: .; CDR3 DNA: TGTGCCAGCAGCCGAACCGGGACAAGCTACGAGCAGTACTTC; CDR3 protein: CASSRTGTSYEQYF
J gene: TRBJ1-1; V gene: TRBV4-1; D gene: .; clone size: .; CDR3 DNA: TGCGCCAGCAGCCCAGGGTCGTACACTGAAGCTTTCTTT; CDR3 protein: CASSPGSYTEAFF
J gene: TRBJ2-1; V gene: TRBV6-4; D gene: TRBD1; clone size: few; CDR3 DNA: TGTGCCAGCAGATGGGGGGACAGGGGGCATTATGAGCAGTTCTTC; CDR3 protein: CASRWGDRGHYEQFF
J gene: TRBJ2-5; V gene: TRBV4-2; D gene: .; clone size: .; CDR3 DNA: TGTGCCAGCAGCCAAGACAGCAGCTTCCAAGAGACCCAGTACTTC; CDR3 protein: CASSQDSSFQETQYF
J gene: TRBJ2-1; V gene: TRBV20-1; D gene: .; clone size: many; CDR3 DNA: TGCAGTGCTATCCTTCGGGGCTTTGGGACCTACAATGAGCAGTTCTTC; CDR3 protein: CSAILRGFGTYNEQFF
J gene: TRBJ2-1; V gene: TRBV7-2; D gene: TRBD2; clone size: few; CDR3 DNA: TGTGCCAGCGTGTCGGATAGCGGGAGGTTGGATGAGCAGTTCTTC; CDR3 protein: CASVSDSGRLDEQFF
J gene: TRBJ1-2; V gene: TRBV7-6; D gene: .; clone size: .; CDR3 DNA: TGTGCCAGCAGCTCGGGGGGGGCGCCGTGGAACTATGGCTACACCTTC; CDR3 protein: CASSSGGAPWNYGYTF
J gene: TRBJ2-1; V gene: TRBV4-3; D gene: TRBD1; clone size: .; CDR3 DNA: TGCGCCAGCAGCCAATTGGCCGGGACAGAGAACAATGAGCAGTTCTTC; CDR3 protein: CASSQLAGTENNEQFF
J gene: TRBJ2-3; V gene: TRBV7-8; D gene: .; clone size: .; CDR3 DNA: TGTGCCAGCAGCTCACTGACTACAGATACGAAGTATTTT; CDR3 protein: CASSSLTTDTKYF
J gene: TRBJ2-1; V gene: TRBV20-1; D gene: TRBD2; clone size: .; CDR3 DNA: TGCAGTGCTAGCGGACTAGCGGGAATAAATGAGCAGTTCTTC; CDR3 protein: CSASGLAGINEQFF
J gene: TRBJ1-4; V gene: TRBV30; D gene: .; clone size: .; CDR3 DNA: TGTGCCTGGAGTGACCCCCTCGGGACTTATACAACTAATGAAAAACTGTTTTTT; CDR3 protein: CAWSDPLGTYTTNEKLFF
J gene: TRBJ2-7; V gene: TRBV12-3/TRBV12-4; D gene: .; clone size: few; CDR3 DNA: TGTGCCAGCAGTTCTGGACAGACCTCTAACTACGAGCAGTACTTC; CDR3 protein: CASSSGQTSNYEQYF
J gene: TRBJ2-5; V gene: TRBV5-6; D gene: TRBD2; clone size: few; CDR3 DNA: TGTGCCAGCAGCTTGCACAGCGGGGCACAGTACTTC; CDR3 protein: CASSLHSGAQYF
J gene: TRBJ2-3; V gene: TRBV20-1; D gene: .; clone size: .; CDR3 DNA: TGCAGTGCCACGGAGACCCGATTTGTCACAGATACGCAGTATTTT; CDR3 protein: CSATETRFVTDTQYF
J gene: TRBJ1-2; V gene: TRBV11-2; D gene: TRBD1; clone size: .; CDR3 DNA: TGTGCCAGCAGCTTTCCCGGACAGGGCCTCTATGGCTACACCTTC; CDR3 protein: CASSFPGQGLYGYTF
J gene: TRBJ2-1; V gene: TRBV27; D gene: TRBD1; clone size: .; CDR3 DNA: TGTGCCAGCAGTCCCCTCGACAGGGGGTTGTACAATGAGCAGTTCTTC; CDR3 protein: CASSPLDRGLYNEQFF
J gene: TRBJ2-5; V gene: TRBV7-9; D gene: .; clone size: .; CDR3 DNA: TGTGCCAGCAGCCAGGGGGACTCGGTAGAGACCCAGTACTTC; CDR3 protein: CASSQGDSVETQYF
J gene: TRBJ2-2; V gene: TRBV15; D gene: .; clone size: many; CDR3 DNA: TGTGCCACCAGCAGCCCGGGGCAGGGAGACACCGGGGAGCTGTTTTTT; CDR3 protein: CATSSPGQGDTGELFF
J gene: TRBJ2-2; V gene: TRBV12-3/TRBV12-4; D gene: TRBD2; clone size: .; CDR3 DNA: TGTGCCAGCAAAGTACTAGCGGTAGCGAACACCGGGGAGCTGTTTTTT; CDR3 protein: CASKVLAVANTGELFF
J gene: TRBJ2-5; V gene: TRBV19; D gene: TRBD1; clone size: few; CDR3 DNA: TGTGCCAGTAGGGACAGGGGTCGGGAGGAGACCCAGTACTTC; CDR3 protein: CASRDRGREETQYF
J gene: TRBJ2-3; V gene: TRBV5-6; D gene: TRBD2; clone size: few; CDR3 DNA: TGTGCCAGCAGCTCGACCTCCTCGCCAACTAGCGGGAGTTCAAGGGGGACAGATACGCAGTATTTT; CDR3 protein: CASSSTSSPTSGSSRGTDTQYF
J gene: TRBJ1-2; V gene: TRBV30; D gene: .; clone size: few; CDR3 DNA: TGTGCCTGGACCGAAGGGGAATTTGGCTACACCTTC; CDR3 protein: CAWTEGEFGYTF
J gene: TRBJ1-1; V gene: TRBV6-4; D gene: .; clone size: .; CDR3 DNA: TGTGCCAGCACCCCTTCCGGGGGCGACACTGAAGCTTTCTTT; CDR3 protein: CASTPSGGDTEAFF
J gene: TRBJ2-1; V gene: TRBV7-9; D gene: .; clone size: .; CDR3 DNA: TGTGCCAGCAGCGGGGTGTTCTCCTACAATGAGCAGTTCTTC; CDR3 protein: CASSGVFSYNEQFF
J gene: TRBJ2-7; V gene: TRBV20-1; D gene: .; clone size: .; CDR3 DNA: TGCAGTGCTAGAGATCCTACAGCGCGCTACGAGCAGTACTTC; CDR3 protein: CSARDPTARYEQYF
J gene: TRBJ1-5; V gene: TRBV6-6; D gene: TRBD1; clone size: .; CDR3 DNA: TGTGCCAGCAGTGCGCCGGGACAGGGGGGCAATCAGCCCCAGCATTTT; CDR3 protein: CASSAPGQGGNQPQHF